This TCR beta chain was observed in a study of blood T cell repertoires in COVID-19. The V and J ends lost 2 bases and 6 bases respectively, with 11 bases between them. Germline lookup yields CDR1 SGHRS and CDR2 YFSETQ. The CDR3 has 14 residues. As handled by the study authors: Reference gene primer amplification in the assay estimated nucleated cell counts. TCRdb's copy holds only in-frame clones and misses some; the assay was immunoSEQ multiplex PCR. The V and J calls and clone size come from that table; D and trimming were worked out from the DNA. The sample yields approximately 200,000 clones, 65% to 85% seen once. Participant ages covered 18 to 89 years across about two dozen US areas.

The V and J genes are TRBV5-1 and TRBJ1-4; weak D call: TRBD1 (6 bases). Sample: PBMCs or T cells enriched from blood (not recorded which). The TCR comes from a woman aged 25-40 years who had recovered from COVID-19. This CDR3 is CASSFGGLHEKLFF. In DNA form, the CDR3 reads TGCGCCAGCAGCTTCGGGGGGCTTCATGAAAAACTGTTTTTT.